A selection of T cell receptor beta chains follows, all from one sample in a study of OX40 agonist ivuxolimab in advanced cancers. The table came from immunoSEQ multiplex PCR; TCRdb's copy has only in-frame clones and leaves some out. This sample has tens of thousands of clones, with approximately 91% found just once. This sample comprised CD4+ or CD8+ T cells sorted from blood, obtained in a trial of the OX40 agonist ivuxolimab. The receptors were sampled from an adult with an advanced solid tumor such as melanoma, head and neck, liver or kidney cancer. CDR3s include the opening cysteine and the closing phenylalanine or tryptophan. A D gene is named only where the DNA matches it firmly. Expanded clones get a size class; other rows say once, few or many, or leave the size out.

TRBV7-9,TRBJ2-3,NA,NA,TGTGCCAGCAGCTTAGCGGCAGGGGGGAGCGGATCCACAGATACGCAGTATTTT,CASSLAAGGSGSTDTQYF
TRBV18,TRBJ2-1,NA,NA,TGTGCCAGCTCACCCTCCTACAATGAGCAGTTCTTC,CASSPSYNEQFF
TRBV7-9,TRBJ2-3,NA,NA,TGTGCCAGCAGCTTAGTACAGGCGGGTACGCAGTATTTT,CASSLVQAGTQYF
TRBV29-1,TRBJ2-1,once,TRBD2,TGCAGCGTCCTCGGGAGGAAGGATGAGCAGTTCTTC,CSVLGRKDEQFF
TRBV7-2,TRBJ2-7,NA,NA,TGTGCCAGCAGCCCTGGGAGAACTACCGAGCAGTACTTC,CASSPGRTTEQYF
TRBV28,TRBJ1-2,once,NA,TGTGCCAGCAGTCCAGGCGGGGCCGAGGCTAACTATGGCTACACCTTC,CASSPGGAEANYGYTF
TRBV2,TRBJ2-7,NA,NA,TGTGCCAGCAGTGAATGGCGCGAGCAGTACTTC,CASSEWREQYF
TRBV5-6,TRBJ1-2,once,TRBD1,TGTGCCAGCAGCCCGGGACAGGGAAGCTATGGCTACACCTTC,CASSPGQGSYGYTF
TRBV9,TRBJ1-2,NA,TRBD1,TGTGCCAGCAGCCCGCGGACAGGATCGACTAACTATGGCTACACCTTC,CASSPRTGSTNYGYTF
TRBV9,TRBJ2-7,NA,TRBD1,TGTGCCAGCAGCGCGGGACAGGGAGGGACCTACGAGCAGTACTTC,CASSAGQGGTYEQYF
TRBV5-4,TRBJ1-2,NA,NA,TGTGCCAGCAGCTTGGCCAATAACTATGGCTACACCTTC,CASSLANNYGYTF
TRBV19,TRBJ1-2,NA,NA,TGTGCCAGTAGTATAGAGGGATCCGGCTACACCTTC,CASSIEGSGYTF
TRBV30,TRBJ2-5,NA,TRBD2,TGTGCCTGGAGTGCAGGACTAGCGGGAGCACGAGAGACCCAGTACTTC,CAWSAGLAGARETQYF
TRBV28,TRBJ1-2,NA,NA,TGTGCCAGCAGTTCTGGCGGACCCGCGGGCTACACCTTC,CASSSGGPAGYTF
TRBV27,TRBJ2-3,NA,NA,TGTGCCAGCAGCCAGCTAGATACGCAGTATTTT,CASSQLDTQYF
TRBV10-1,TRBJ1-2,few,TRBD1,TGCGCCAGCAGTGAGTTAAGGGGGCTTGCTAACTATGGCTACACCTTC,CASSELRGLANYGYTF
TRBV5-8,TRBJ1-5,NA,NA,TGTGCCAGCACCCGCCTCAGGGGCGCGGGTCAGCCCCAGCATTTT,CASTRLRGAGQPQHF
TRBV5-1,TRBJ2-2,once,TRBD2,TGCGCCAGCGCGGGACTAGCGGGAGGGAATACCGGGGAGCTGTTTTTT,CASAGLAGGNTGELFF
TRBV30,TRBJ2-7,NA,NA,TGTGCCTGGAGTGTACAGTCAGGGCCCTACGAGCAGTACTTC,CAWSVQSGPYEQYF
TRBV11-2,TRBJ2-5,NA,TRBD2,TGTGCCAGCAGCTGGGGGGGAGAGCAGACCCAGTACTTC,CASSWGGEQTQYF
TRBV10-3,TRBJ1-5,NA,TRBD1,TGTGCCATCAGTGTAAGGCCAGGGGGGAATCAGCCCCAGCATTTT,CAISVRPGGNQPQHF
TRBV6-5,TRBJ1-1,NA,TRBD1,TGTGCCAGCAGTTTCGAAGGGGGCAGGGGGGCTGAAGCTTTCTTT,CASSFEGGRGAEAFF
TRBV28,TRBJ2-1,NA,TRBD2,TGTGCCAGCAGTACGCGGGGAGGTGGCGGGAGAAACAATGAGCAGTTCTTC,CASSTRGGGGRNNEQFF
TRBV4-1,TRBJ1-4,NA,NA,TGCGCCAGCAGCCCGTCAGGGACCTGGGCAACTAATGAAAAACTGTTTTTT,CASSPSGTWATNEKLFF
TRBV5-1,TRBJ1-1,once,NA,TGCGCCAGCAGCCCGGACAGCCCCCTGAACACTGAAGCTTTCTTT,CASSPDSPLNTEAFF